This T cell receptor beta chain was documented in a study of T cells after yellow fever vaccination. Germline V gene sequence: CDR1 SEHNR, CDR2 FQNEAQ (reference sequence). V was trimmed by 5 bases and J by 5 bases, leaving 22 bases between them. This CDR3 has 17 amino acids. MiXCR, run by TCRdb on the 5' RACE reads, gives a single entry per CDR3 protein. The sample consists of about 550,000 distinct CDR3 sequences, approximately 21% of them appearing once. This clonotype has only a few counts. Material: PBMCs, obtained 15 days after the yellow fever booster vaccination. V and J are TRBV7-9 and TRBJ2-1; D remains unclear. The sequence derives from a young man who received the YFV17D yellow fever vaccine. CDR3 nucleotide sequence: TGTGCCAGCAGCGTACAAACCGGGCCCCGGGCCCACAATGAGCAGTTCTTC. Encoded protein: CASSVQTGPRAHNEQFF.